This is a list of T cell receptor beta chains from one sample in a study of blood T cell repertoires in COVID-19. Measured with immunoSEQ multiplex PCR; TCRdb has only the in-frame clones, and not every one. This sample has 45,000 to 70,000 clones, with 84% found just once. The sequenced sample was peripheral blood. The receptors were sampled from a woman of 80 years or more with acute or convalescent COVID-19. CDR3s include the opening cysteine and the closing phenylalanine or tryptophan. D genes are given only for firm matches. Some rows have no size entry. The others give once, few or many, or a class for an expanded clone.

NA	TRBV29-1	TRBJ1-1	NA	TGCAGCGTAGGTCAGGTCGGGGGTACTGAAGCTTTCTTT	CSVGQVGGTEAFF
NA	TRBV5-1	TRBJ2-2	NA	TGCGCCAGCAGCTTGTTGCCTAGCAGCACCGGGGAGCTGTTTTTT	CASSLLPSSTGELFF
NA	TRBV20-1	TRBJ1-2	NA	TGCAGTGCTAGTACAGGGTCGGGCTACACCTTC	CSASTGSGYTF
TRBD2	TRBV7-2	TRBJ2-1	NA	TGTGCCAGCAGCATGTCTAGCGGGGGGTTCAATGAGCAGTTCTTC	CASSMSSGGFNEQFF
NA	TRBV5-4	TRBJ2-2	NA	TGTGCCAGCAGCAGACAGTCTTTTAACACCGGGGAGCTGTTTTTT	CASSRQSFNTGELFF
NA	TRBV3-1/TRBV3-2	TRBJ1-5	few	TGTGCCAGCAGCGTCCGGGTCAATCAGCCCCAGCATTTT	CASSVRVNQPQHF
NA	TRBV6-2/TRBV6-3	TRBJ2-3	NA	TGTGCCAGCAGTTATGGTCGGGATACGCAGTATTTT	CASSYGRDTQYF
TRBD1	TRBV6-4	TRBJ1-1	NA	TGTGCCAGCAGTGACTCACTGACAGGGGGCGTTACTGAAGCTTTCTTT	CASSDSLTGGVTEAFF
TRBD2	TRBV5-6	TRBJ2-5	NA	TGTGCCAGCAGCTCGAGGACTAGCGGGAATAAGAGCTTGACCCAGTACTTC	CASSSRTSGNKSLTQYF
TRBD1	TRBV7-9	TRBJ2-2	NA	TGTGCCAGCAGCCGAGGGGGCCAGGGGACCGGGGAGCTGTTTTTT	CASSRGGQGTGELFF
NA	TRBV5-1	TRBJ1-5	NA	TGCGCCAGCAGCTTGGGACAAGACCAGCCCCAGCATTTT	CASSLGQDQPQHF
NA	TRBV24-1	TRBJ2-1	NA	TGTGCCACCAGTCCATCAGGAACCAATGAGCAGTTCTTC	CATSPSGTNEQFF
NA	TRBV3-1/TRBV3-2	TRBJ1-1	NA	TGTGCCAGCAGCCGAGGCCATAACACTGAAGCTTTCTTT	CASSRGHNTEAFF
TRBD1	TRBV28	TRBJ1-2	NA	TGTGCCAGCAGTTTACCGAAGACAGGGCGGCAGGGCTACACCTTC	CASSLPKTGRQGYTF
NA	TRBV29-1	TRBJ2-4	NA	TGCAGCGTAGTGACAGGTGGAGCCAAAAACATTCAGTACTTC	CSVVTGGAKNIQYF
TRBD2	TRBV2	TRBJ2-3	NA	TGTGCCAGCAGTTCAACTAGCGGGGGGTCCACAGATACGCAGTATTTT	CASSSTSGGSTDTQYF
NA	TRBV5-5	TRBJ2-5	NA	TGTGCCAGCAGCTTGGTGGCGCAAGGAGGGGAGACCCAGTACTTC	CASSLVAQGGETQYF
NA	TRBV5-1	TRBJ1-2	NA	TGCGCCAGCAGCTTGCTTTCCGGGACAAGGAAGGGCTACACCTTC	CASSLLSGTRKGYTF
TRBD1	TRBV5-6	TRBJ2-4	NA	TGTGCCAGCAGCTCGCCGGGACAGTCCAGTCAGTACTTC	CASSSPGQSSQYF
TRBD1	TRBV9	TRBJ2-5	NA	TGTGCCAGCAGCGGAGGGGGCAGAGAGACCCAGTACTTC	CASSGGGRETQYF
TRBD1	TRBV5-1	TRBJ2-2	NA	TGCGCCAGCAGCGACGGGACAGGGGTTACCGGGGAGCTGTTTTTT	CASSDGTGVTGELFF
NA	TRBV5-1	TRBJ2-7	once	TGCGCCAGCAACCCTAAAGTGGGGAGTTCCTACGAGCAGTACTTC	CASNPKVGSSYEQYF
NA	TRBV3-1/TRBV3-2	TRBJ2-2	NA	TGTGCCAGCAGCCAAGCCCCCACAAACACCGGGGAGCTGTTTTTT	CASSQAPTNTGELFF
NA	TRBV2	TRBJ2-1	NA	TGTGCCAGCACCTACGTCTCCTACAATGAGCAGTTCTTC	CASTYVSYNEQFF
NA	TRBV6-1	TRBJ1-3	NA	TGTGCCAGCAGTGAAGCCCCGGGGTTTGGGGGAAACACCATATATTTT	CASSEAPGFGGNTIYF
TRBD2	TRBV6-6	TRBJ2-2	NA	TGTGCCAGCAGTTTACCGGGACTAGCGGGTACCGGGGAGCTGTTTTTT	CASSLPGLAGTGELFF
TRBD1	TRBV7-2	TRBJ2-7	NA	TGTGCCAGCAGCTTAGACAGGGGGCCTATCTACGAGCAGTACTTC	CASSLDRGPIYEQYF
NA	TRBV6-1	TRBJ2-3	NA	TGTGCCAGCAGTGAAAAGGCGGGGGCCGGCGCAGATACGCAGTATTTT	CASSEKAGAGADTQYF